The clone carrying this T cell receptor (beta chain) came up many times. The antigen is undetermined. TCRdb's table, derived via immunoSEQ multiplex PCR, lists solely in-frame clones and lacks some. Of roughly 130,000 clones in the sample, about 88% were seen once. These data are taken from a study of cytomegalovirus exposure and HLA in healthy donors. Study-wide background: It was reported in a later analysis that the approximately 120 validation repertoires used the same platform as the 550 to 850 first-cohort repertoires. The study, taken as a whole, reports: Cytomegalovirus status, reportedly, was diagnosed with high specificity and sensitivity by the classifier.

Deletions cut 6 bases from V and 4 bases from J, with 15 bases between. This CDR3 is built from 14 residues. Germline V gene sequence: CDR1 MNHNY, CDR2 SVGAGI (reference sequence). The J gene is TRBJ1-2, the V gene TRBV6-6; no reliable D call. The material sequenced was PBMCs. This clonotype originated in a man aged 25-45 years in good health and CMV-seronegative. CDR3 bases: TGTGCCAGCAGACGAGGCGAGGGCGGCTATGGCTACACCTTC. Translation: CASRRGEGGYGYTF.